These 11 T cell receptor beta chains came from one sample sequenced in a study of shared clonotypes between healthy human individuals. TCRdb's copy holds only in-frame clones and misses some; the assay was immunoSEQ multiplex PCR. The table shows a few million clones, with roughly 95% occurring only once. Sequencing was carried out using naive CD4+ T cells sorted from blood. The subset: CD45RA+ positively selected. The receptors come from a man younger than 30 in good health.

As regards this clone: Other DNA sequences in this sample translate to the same CDR3. The chain couples TRBV5-1 to TRBJ1-4; 7 bases line up with TRBD1. Germline V gene sequence: CDR1 SGHRS, CDR2 YFSETQ. This CDR3 region has 14 residues. The V segment lost 0 bases and the J segment 5 bases; nucleotides outside the gene matches: 1. CDR3 in DNA: TGCGCCAGCAGCTTGGGAGGGGGCAATGAAAAACTGTTTTTT. Encoded protein: CASSLGGGNEKLFF.

V gene TRBV9 combines with J gene TRBJ2-3, with 9 bases aligning to TRBD2. Trimming took 1 base from V and 1 from J; bases not matched to a gene: 1. CDR1 is SGDLS, CDR2 YYNGEE, per germline. The CDR3 covers 15 residues. CDR3 loop: CASSVRLAGTDTQYF. The DNA for the CDR3 is TGTGCCAGCAGCGTACGACTAGCGGGCACAGATACGCAGTATTTT.

J is TRBJ2-1 and V is TRBV6-6, with 9 bases aligning to TRBD2. The CDR3 consists of 14 residues. Germline-derived CDR1 and CDR2 are MNHNY and SVGAGI (reference sequence). Unmatched junction bases numbered 4, after V lost 2 bases and J lost 8 bases. The CDR3 is CASSYGLATHEQFF. The CDR3 nucleotides read TGTGCCAGCAGTTACGGACTAGCGACCCATGAGCAGTTCTTC.

The rearrangement joins TRBV12-5 to TRBJ1-5; 8 bases agree with TRBD1. Trimming took 3 bases from V and 1 from J; bases not matched to a gene: 14. CDR3 length equals 19 residues. CDR1 and CDR2 from the germline V gene are LGHNT and FRNRAP. The CDR3: CASGFGSKSGQESNQPQHF. The CDR3, as DNA: TGTGCTAGTGGTTTTGGTTCCAAGTCGGGACAGGAGAGCAATCAGCCCCAGCATTTT.

The rearrangement uses TRBV6-1 and TRBJ2-3, with 7 bases identical to TRBD2. J gave up 2 bases and V 5 bases, and 7 bases lay outside the gene matches. The V gene's germline CDR1 is MNHNS and CDR2 SASEGT. The CDR3 covers 15 residues. The CDR3 bases are TGTGCCAGCAGTTCCGGGACTACTGACACAGATACGCAGTATTTT. Translating gives CASSSGTTDTDTQYF.

J is TRBJ2-3 and V is TRBV29-1, with D unclear. Trimming pared 1 base from V and 0 bases from J, leaving 14 bases between. Germline values: CDR1 SQVTM, CDR2 ANQGSEA. The CDR3 contains 16 residues. Here the CDR3 DNA reads TGCAGCGTTGAAGTGGGTTGGAGATCTAGCACAGATACGCAGTATTTT. It specifies CSVEVGWRSSTDTQYF.

This rearrangement joins TRBV6-6 to TRBJ2-3; D possibly corresponds to TRBD1 (5 bases). CDR3 length: 14 amino acids. V gave up 7 bases and J gave up 5 bases, with 16 bases separating them. CDR1 MNHNY and CDR2 SVGAGI come from the germline V gene (reference sequence). CDR3 sequence: CASTSQRTQDTQYF. The CDR3 DNA reads as TGTGCCAGCACCTCCCAACGGACACAAGATACGCAGTATTTT.

The chain recombines TRBV13 with TRBJ2-3, with 7 positions matching TRBD2. This CDR3 is built from 21 residues. Germline CDR1 and CDR2: PRHDT and FYEKMQ (reference sequence). V was clipped by 0 bases and J by 1 base; unmatched bases: 19. CDR3 coding DNA: TGTGCCAGCAGCTTAGGCCGTTCTTTGGCTAGCTGGAGCGGGGGCACAGATACGCAGTATTTT. Translation: CASSLGRSLASWSGGTDTQYF.

The rearrangement uses TRBV30 and TRBJ1-2; D might be TRBD1 (5 bases). Looked up from germline, CDR1 is GTSNPN and CDR2 is SVGIG (reference sequence). This CDR3 has 13 amino acids. V lost 3 bases and J 8 bases, leaving 16 bases between the germline ends. CDR3 DNA: TGTGCCTGGAGCCGGGACCGCCCTCGGGGCTACACCTTC. Protein: CAWSRDRPRGYTF.

Notes on this clone: This sample also contains other DNA sequences that code for the same CDR3. J is TRBJ1-3 and V is TRBV5-6; D not resolved. CDR3 length equals 15 residues. CDR1 and CDR2 from the germline V gene are SGHDT and YYEEEE. Trimming stripped 2 bases from V and 4 bases from J, with 13 bases between. The CDR3 sequence is CASSLRTPGGNTIYF. DNA for the CDR3: TGTGCCAGCAGCTTACGGACTCCTGGAGGAAACACCATATATTTT.

The V call is TRBV2, the J call TRBJ1-1; tentative D call: TRBD1 (6 bases). The V gene's germline CDR1 is SNHLY and CDR2 FYNNEI. Deletions cut 7 bases from V and 4 bases from J, with 13 bases between. The CDR3 runs to 13 residues. CDR3 region: CASTLKGGTEAFF. In nucleotides, the CDR3 is TGTGCCAGCACCCTCAAAGGGGGCACTGAAGCTTTCTTT.